This entry lists 28 T cell receptor beta chains sequenced from one sample in a study of cytomegalovirus exposure and HLA in healthy donors. TCRdb's copy holds only in-frame clones and misses some; the assay was immunoSEQ multiplex PCR. The table includes 100,000 or so clones, approximately 84% detected once. The sequenced sample was PBMCs. The receptor set was obtained from a man aged 18 to 30 in good health and CMV-seropositive.

A few counts support this clone. The J gene is TRBJ1-1, the V gene TRBV6-1; the D gene is possibly TRBD1 (5 bases). Per the germline V gene, CDR1 is MNHNS and CDR2 is SASEGT. The ends were cut back, 10 bases at V and 5 bases at J, with 17 bases in the middle. The CDR3 has 13 residues. CDR3 residues: CAIARGFETEAFF. For the CDR3, the DNA is TGTGCCATTGCAAGGGGTTTCGAGACTGAAGCTTTCTTT.

This chain links TRBV4-2 with TRBJ2-4; 11 nucleotides agree with TRBD2. There are 20 residues in the CDR3. Germline V gene lookup returns CDR1 LGHNA and CDR2 YNFKEQ. V lost 4 bases, J lost 0 bases, and 14 bases stayed unmatched. CDR3 sequence reads: CASSPRLLAGGLLAKNIQYF. The CDR3 coding sequence is TGTGCCAGCAGCCCGAGGCTTCTAGCGGGGGGATTGCTAGCCAAAAACATTCAGTACTTC.

This clone was seen once. The V call is TRBV7-9, the J call TRBJ1-1; D gene unclear. The germline V gene has CDR1 SEHNR and CDR2 FQNEAQ (reference sequence). V lost 0 bases to trimming and J lost 3 bases, with 5 bases between them. CDR3 length: 13 residues. CDR3 DNA: TGTGCCAGCAGCTTAGCCGGGGACACTGAAGCTTTCTTT. This gives the protein CASSLAGDTEAFF.

The chain links TRBV25-1 to TRBJ2-7, with 7 bases that match TRBD1. Germline CDR1 MGHDK, CDR2 SYGVNS. This CDR3 is built from 16 residues. V was pared by 2 bases and J by 0 bases, with 7 bases of the junction left unmatched. For the CDR3, the DNA is TGTGCCAGCAGTGAAGCTGACAGGGTGGACTCCTACGAGCAGTACTTC. Translated: CASSEADRVDSYEQYF.

This clone was counted at least ten times. J is TRBJ1-2 and V is TRBV27; TRBD1 matches at 7 bases. After removal of 5 bases from V and 4 bases from J, the junction contained 4 bases not matched to a gene. The CDR3 extends over 13 amino acids. Germline loops: CDR1 MNHEY, CDR2 SMNVEV (reference sequence). CDR3 nucleotide sequence: TGTGCCAGCAGTCTGACAGGGCTCTATGGCTACACCTTC. Protein product: CASSLTGLYGYTF.

This clone was observed once. The rearrangement joins TRBV7-8 to TRBJ2-7, with TRBD1 matching 10 bases. From germline, CDR1 is SGHVS and CDR2 FQNEAQ. This CDR3 has 14 amino acids. Trimming removed 5 bases from V and 7 bases from J; junction bases left unmatched: 8. Here the CDR3 reads CASSPGTGVEEQYF. The CDR3 DNA sequence: TGTGCCAGCAGCCCCGGGACAGGGGTGGAGGAGCAGTACTTC.

The chain is built from TRBV7-2 and TRBJ2-7, with 9 nucleotides matching TRBD1. CDR3 size: 14 residues. Germline CDR1 and CDR2: SGHTA and FQGNSA. The V and J ends lost 7 bases and 0 bases, in that order; junction bases with no gene match: 4. CDR3 DNA: TGTGCCAGCACCCGGACAGGGGCCTCCTACGAGCAGTACTTC. Translated, it gives CASTRTGASYEQYF.

CDR3 sequence: CASSFGTGQETQYF. CDR3 coding DNA: TGTGCCAGCAGCTTCGGGACAGGACAAGAGACCCAGTACTTC. The J gene is TRBJ2-5, the V gene TRBV7-9; 8 positions agree with TRBD1. Per the germline V gene, CDR1 is SEHNR and CDR2 is FQNEAQ (reference sequence). V lost 3 bases, J lost 2 bases, and 2 bases stayed unmatched. The CDR3 is 14 amino acids.

The CDR3 is CASSVGLGQRTDTQYF. DNA for the CDR3: TGTGCCAGCAGCGTGGGGCTCGGACAACGCACAGATACGCAGTATTTT. The chain carries TRBV9 and TRBJ2-3; D possibly corresponds to TRBD1 (5 bases). Trimming cost V 2 bases and J 1 base, with 14 bases left between them. The germline V gene encodes CDR1 SGDLS and CDR2 YYNGEE. The CDR3 spans 16 residues.

The V gene is TRBV4-3, the J gene TRBJ2-1; D unresolved. Between the trimmed V and J ends, which lost 2 bases and 5 bases, there was a span of 7 bases. The germline V gene encodes CDR1 LGHNA and CDR2 YSLEER. The CDR3 runs 13 residues. The DNA for the CDR3 is TGCGCCAGCAGCCAACTCTCTGACAATGAGCAGTTCTTC. It yields the protein CASSQLSDNEQFF.

This chain uses TRBV5-8 with TRBJ2-7, with TRBD2 matching 16 bases. Germline lookup yields CDR1 SGHTS and CDR2 YDEGEE. The CDR3 sequence is 16 residues long. After removal of 6 bases from V and 7 bases from J, the junction contained 10 bases not matched to a gene. The chain's CDR3 is CASTPGLAGGLKEQYF. DNA for the CDR3: TGTGCCAGCACCCCGGGACTAGCGGGAGGGCTAAAGGAGCAGTACTTC.

This clone appeared a single time. This chain links TRBV6-5 with TRBJ2-1, with 12 bases aligning to TRBD1. The CDR3 runs to 15 residues. V was clipped by 5 bases and J by 8 bases; unmatched bases: 7. CDR1 is MNHEY and CDR2 is SVGAGI in the germline V gene. In DNA form, the CDR3 reads TGTGCCAGCAGTCTCCGGGACAGGGGGCCTTATGAGCAGTTCTTC. Translated, it gives CASSLRDRGPYEQFF.

This chain links TRBV28 with TRBJ2-7; 7 bases are shared with TRBD1. Germline V CDR1 and CDR2: MDHEN, SYDVKM. V gave up 2 bases and J gave up 4 bases; unmatched junction bases: 17. CDR3 length: 18 amino acids. CDR3 region: CASSLNLIMGQLSYEQYF. CDR3 nucleotides: TGTGCCAGCAGTTTAAACTTAATAATGGGACAGCTCTCTTACGAGCAGTACTTC.

V is TRBV19 and J is TRBJ2-1; D may be TRBD2 (6 bases). Germline V CDR1 and CDR2: LNHDA, SQIVND (reference sequence). The V gene lost 5 bases and the J gene lost 6 bases, with 14 bases spanning the gap. The CDR3 covers 14 residues. The CDR3 region is CASSWGDVGNEQFF. CDR3 nucleotides: TGTGCCAGTAGTTGGGGGGACGTCGGCAATGAGCAGTTCTTC.

The genes are TRBV10-1 and TRBJ2-3; 7 bases agree with TRBD1. There are 14 residues in the CDR3. V lost 3 bases and J lost 7; bases outside the gene matches: 7. The germline CDR1 and CDR2 sequences are WNHNN and SYGVQD (reference sequence). This chain's CDR3 is CASSDHRGSYTQYF. DNA for the CDR3: TGCGCCAGCAGTGACCACAGGGGATCGTATACGCAGTATTTT.

This sequence joins TRBV6-5 and TRBJ1-6; TRBD1 might be the D (6 bases). The CDR3 totals 13 residues. V lost 5 bases to trimming and J lost 5 bases, with 7 bases between them. Germline assignment: CDR1 MNHEY and CDR2 SVGAGI. CDR3 residues: CASSGQNNSPLHF. The DNA of the CDR3 is TGTGCCAGCAGTGGACAGAATAATTCACCCCTCCACTTT.

The rearrangement uses TRBV25-1 and TRBJ2-5; D perhaps matches TRBD2 (5 bases). Per germline, CDR1 MGHDK and CDR2 SYGVNS. The CDR3 loop spans 15 amino acids. V lost 4 bases to trimming and J lost 9 bases, with 21 bases between them. CDR3 in amino acids: CASSAPRDPGMAQYF. CDR3 nucleotides: TGTGCCAGCAGTGCCCCCCGTGACCCGGGGATGGCCCAGTACTTC.

The genes are TRBV9 and TRBJ1-1; the match to TRBD1 covers 7 bases. From germline, CDR1 is SGDLS and CDR2 YYNGEE. The trim removed 4 bases at V and 3 bases at J, leaving 9 bases unmatched. CDR3 length: 15 amino acids. The CDR3: CASSPEKGAYTEAFF. The CDR3 region has the DNA TGTGCCAGCAGCCCAGAGAAGGGGGCGTACACTGAAGCTTTCTTT.

This clone was recorded a few times. The chain recombines TRBV18 with TRBJ2-7; the D gene is possibly TRBD2 (6 bases). The CDR3 has 14 amino acids. The V and J ends lost 3 bases and 0 bases respectively, with 9 bases between them. Germline V lookup: CDR1 KGHSH, CDR2 LQKENI. CDR3 in amino acids: CASSPGGHSYEQYF. CDR3 bases: TGTGCCAGCTCACCGGGGGGTCACTCCTACGAGCAGTACTTC.

The J gene is TRBJ2-2, the V gene TRBV7-6, with 9 positions matching TRBD1. The CDR3 covers 16 residues. J gave up 2 bases and V 5 bases, and 6 bases lay outside the gene matches. The germline gives CDR1 SGHVS, CDR2 FNYEAQ. The CDR3 spells CASSLRQGVNTGELFF. The CDR3 DNA reads TGTGCCAGCAGCCTACGACAGGGGGTAAACACCGGGGAGCTGTTTTTT. The entire variable domain, with the rest obtained from reference TRBV7-6 and TRBJ2-2, is as follows: GAGVSQSPRYKVTKRGQDVALRCDPISGHVSLYWYRQALGQGPEFLTYFNYEAQQDKSGLPNDRFSAERPEGSISTLTIQRTEQRDSAMYRCASSLRQGVNTGELFFGEGSRLTVL.

The chain combines TRBV28 with TRBJ1-1; 11 bases align to TRBD1. The CDR3 has 16 amino acids. The germline V gene has CDR1 MDHEN and CDR2 SYDVKM. V was pared by 7 bases and J by 5 bases, with 12 bases of the junction left unmatched. CDR3 protein: CASKNRIGDRGTEAFF. DNA for the CDR3: TGTGCCAGCAAAAATCGAATCGGGGACAGGGGGACTGAAGCTTTCTTT.

V gene TRBV19 combines with J gene TRBJ1-3, with D possibly TRBD1 on 5 matching bases. Germline CDR1 reads LNHDA; CDR2 reads SQIVND (reference sequence). Between the trimmed V and J ends, which lost 10 bases and 3 bases, there was a span of 13 bases. This CDR3 has 13 residues. The CDR3 DNA sequence: TGTGCCACCAAGGAAGGGGTTGGAAACACCATATATTTT. This translates into CATKEGVGNTIYF.

Only one count was recorded for this clone. V usage is TRBV7-9 and J usage is TRBJ2-5; 10 bases match TRBD2. Unmatched junction bases numbered 8, after V lost 7 bases and J lost 3 bases. Germline V lookup: CDR1 SEHNR, CDR2 FQNEAQ (reference sequence). The CDR3 totals 15 residues. DNA of the CDR3: TGTGCCAGCACCTCCCTAGCGGGAGAGGAAGAGACCCAGTACTTC. The encoded protein is CASTSLAGEEETQYF.

V and J are TRBV6-5 and TRBJ2-1; D possibly corresponds to TRBD1 (5 bases). Germline CDR1 and CDR2: MNHEY and SVGAGI. The CDR3 totals 15 residues. V lost 5 bases, J lost 0 bases, and 11 bases lay in between. The CDR3 sequence is CASSRTRSSYNEQFF. CDR3 nucleotides: TGTGCCAGCAGTAGGACAAGGAGCTCCTACAATGAGCAGTTCTTC.

This rearrangement joins TRBV5-6 to TRBJ2-1, with D tentatively TRBD2 (6 bases). Germline CDR1 is SGHDT and CDR2 is YYEEEE. The CDR3 extends over 18 amino acids. Between the trimmed V and J ends, which lost 2 bases and 6 bases, there was a span of 24 bases. The CDR3 is CASSFPRLDPGEGNEQFF. The CDR3 bases are TGTGCCAGCAGCTTCCCGAGACTAGATCCTGGTGAAGGCAATGAGCAGTTCTTC.

In regard to this clone: Other DNA sequences in the sample encode the same CDR3. The J gene is TRBJ1-2, the V gene TRBV29-1; D might be TRBD1 (5 bases). Trimming removed 1 base at V and 8 bases at J, with 11 bases between. The CDR3 is 12 residues long. From germline, CDR1 is SQVTM and CDR2 ANQGSEA. The CDR3 DNA sequence: TGCAGCGTTGAAGGTCAGGGTGGAGGCTACACCTTC. This gives the protein CSVEGQGGGYTF.

The chain is built from TRBV7-8 and TRBJ2-5; D may be TRBD1 (5 bases). The germline CDR1 and CDR2 sequences are SGHVS and FQNEAQ. The CDR3 is 15 residues long. The V end was cut by 5 bases, the J end by 2 bases, with 15 bases between. This CDR3 reads CASSPSRVPQETQYF. CDR3 in DNA: TGTGCCAGCAGCCCCAGCAGGGTCCCACAAGAGACCCAGTACTTC.

The gene calls are TRBV27 and TRBJ1-2; D is unresolved. Germline CDR1 and CDR2: MNHEY and SMNVEV (reference sequence). Trimming removed 3 bases at V and 6 bases at J, with 17 bases between. CDR3 length: 15 amino acids. Here the CDR3 DNA reads TGTGCCAGCAGTTTCGGGATTACAAATACCGATGGCTACACCTTC. Protein sequence: CASSFGITNTDGYTF.